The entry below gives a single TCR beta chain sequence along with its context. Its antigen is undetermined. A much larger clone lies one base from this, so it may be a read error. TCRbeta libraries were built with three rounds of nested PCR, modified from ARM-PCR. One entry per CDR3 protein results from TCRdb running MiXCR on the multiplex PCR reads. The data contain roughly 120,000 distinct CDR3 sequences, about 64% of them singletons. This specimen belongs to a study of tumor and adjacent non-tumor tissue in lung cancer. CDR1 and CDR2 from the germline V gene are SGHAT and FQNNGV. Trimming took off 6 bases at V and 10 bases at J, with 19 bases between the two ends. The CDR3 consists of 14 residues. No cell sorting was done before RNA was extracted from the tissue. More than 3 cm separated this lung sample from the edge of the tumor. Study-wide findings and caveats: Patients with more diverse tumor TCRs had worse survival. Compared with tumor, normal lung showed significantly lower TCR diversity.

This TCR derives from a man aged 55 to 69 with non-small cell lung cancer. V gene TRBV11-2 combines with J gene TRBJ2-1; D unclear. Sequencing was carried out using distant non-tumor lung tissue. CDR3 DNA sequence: TGTGCCAGCAGTCCGGGCTCGAGGTATAGGGAGCAGTTCTTC. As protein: CASSPGSRYREQFF.